Listed below are T cell receptor beta chains from one sample, sequenced in a study of technical replicates of blood from several donors. The table came from immunoSEQ multiplex PCR; TCRdb's copy has only in-frame clones and leaves some out. Of about 61,000 clones in the sample, about 90% were seen once. Sequenced material: PBMCs. These receptors originate from a human donor in good health. Some clones in this sample may be carry-over from other donors' samples. The CDR3 runs from the conserved cysteine through the conserved F or W. Each record gives: J gene, V gene, CDR3 protein.

TRBJ1-2	TRBV7-9	CASRSGNYGYTF
TRBJ2-2	TRBV9	CASSVDGGAYTGELFF
TRBJ1-1	TRBV5-1	CASSPAGGYTEAFF
TRBJ2-3	TRBV2	CASIFPSTDTQYF
TRBJ2-1	TRBV2	CASSVGSGRVGNEQFF
TRBJ2-7	TRBV27	CASSFFSGYEQYF
TRBJ2-3	TRBV27	CASRKYDKGAGDTQYF
TRBJ1-1	TRBV11-2	CASSLGLNTEAFF
TRBJ2-2	TRBV7-2	CASSLQADQRLNTGELFF
TRBJ2-3	TRBV7-2	CASSLGVYRGANTQYF
TRBJ1-2	TRBV12-5	CASGKSGQGSYGYTF
TRBJ2-2	TRBV19	CASSMGLNTGELFF
TRBJ1-1	TRBV7-6	CASSFDRGAEAFF
TRBJ2-3	TRBV7-9	CASSARLAGGPGDTQYF
TRBJ2-7	TRBV7-9	CASSEDTYEQYF
TRBJ2-1	TRBV5-4	CASSPRLAQTHEQFF
TRBJ2-7	TRBV5-4	CASSLARTNYEQYF
TRBJ2-3	TRBV6-7	CASSYSTWQSGLEVDTQYF
TRBJ2-7	TRBV19	CASSIVTSGSYEQYF
TRBJ1-2	TRBV29-1	CSVTGTYGYTF
TRBJ1-1	TRBV29-1	CSADRDEAFF
TRBJ2-5	TRBV11-2	CASSLDLSGTQYF
TRBJ1-1	TRBV30	CAWSLSVGTEAFF
TRBJ1-2	TRBV7-9	CASTENGGGYTF
TRBJ2-7	TRBV7-9	CASSLFTWWQGNYDEQYF
TRBJ1-2	TRBV6-6	CASIGQGKNYTF
TRBJ2-7	TRBV5-1	CASSLGRGLPYEQYF
TRBJ1-6	TRBV6-5	CASRTQGNGSPLHF
TRBJ2-7	TRBV4-1	CASSQEVGPRLDEQYF